The present T cell receptor beta chain was sequenced within a study of tumor-infiltrating lymphocytes in primary liver carcinoma. Study-wide context: Spanning 30 to 69 years of age, the patients were men and women.

Germline V gene data show CDR1 as MDHEN and CDR2 as SYDVKM. The CDR3 runs to 13 residues. Each 20-30 mg portion of unsorted bulk tissue served as the source for co-extraction of RNA and DNA. No treatment had been given to the patients, who were chronically infected with HBV. Every tumor sample had over 75% viable tumor cells. The study, taken as a whole, reports: Overlap between tumor regions exceeded overlap of tumor with adjacent tissue or blood.

On this clonotype itself: Its antigen is not known. The germline gene is not matched at one end of the junction; a read error may be the cause.

The input was approximately 500 ng total RNA; TCR beta cDNA was made from it with a constant-region primer. Researchers made the TCR beta libraries by running three nested multiplex PCR rounds with slightly modified ARM-PCR. For about 11 cycles apiece, the opening two PCR rounds ran with TRBV1-TRBV30 forward primers and a C-beta reverse primer. TCRdb ran MiXCR on the multiplex PCR reads and lists one entry per CDR3 protein. The sample contains 100,000 or so distinct CDR3 sequences, around two thirds of which appear only once. The source of this sequence is an older woman with primary liver carcinoma and hepatitis B virus infection. Source material: liver tumor tissue from sampling region 2. Subset described: tumor region T2, inferior pole. The genes are TRBV28 and TRBJ2-5; D uncertain. CDR3 nucleotides: TGTGCCTGCAGTTTATCGGGCCAAGAGACCCAGTACTTC. It codes for CACSLSGQETQYF.